Each of the 5 T cell receptor beta chains below was sequenced from the same sample in a study of T-cell memory formation after mild COVID-19. TCRdb ran MiXCR on the 5' RACE reads and lists one entry per CDR3 protein. The sample holds fewer than 700,000 distinct CDR3 sequences, roughly 22% seen once. The sample consisted of PBMCs or a T cell subset sorted from them (not recorded which). The receptor source for this set is an adult woman who had mild COVID-19 (a few samples of this study predate the infection). Cell type and time point are not known.

The CDR3 here is CASSPPERGGQETQYF. The CDR3 coding sequence is TGTGCCAGCAGTCCCCCCGAGCGGGGGGGCCAGGAGACCCAGTACTTC. The chain joins TRBV12-3 or TRBV12-4 to TRBJ2-5; 10 nucleotides align to TRBD2. The ends lost 5 bases at V and 5 bases at J; junction bases unmatched: 11. This CDR3 has 16 residues.

The V gene is TRBV12-3 or TRBV12-4, the J gene TRBJ2-2; D remains unclear. This CDR3 is built from 16 residues. Trimming cost V 1 base and J 1 base, with 10 bases left between them. The CDR3 DNA follows: TGTGCCAGCAGTTTAGTCTGGGCCATGAACACCGGGGAGCTGTTTTTT. Protein product: CASSLVWAMNTGELFF.

This clonotype was observed at least ten times. The V call is TRBV13, the J call TRBJ1-3; 7 bases are shared with TRBD1. The germline V gene encodes CDR1 PRHDT and CDR2 FYEKMQ (reference sequence). The CDR3 runs 16 residues. V was clipped by 5 bases and J by 0 bases; unmatched bases: 7. The CDR3 DNA reads as TGTGCCAGCAGCCGGGACAGTCTCTCCTCTGGAAACACCATATATTTT. Residues: CASSRDSLSSGNTIYF.

This clonotype was counted only a few times. The chain couples TRBV6-4 to TRBJ2-6; no firm D call. Per the germline V gene, CDR1 is MRHNA and CDR2 is SNTAGT. V was pared by 6 bases and J by 0 bases, with 18 bases between. The CDR3 runs 18 residues. The CDR3 coding sequence is TGTGCCAGCAGCGCACGACCATTGAGTCCCTCTGGGGCCAACGTCCTGACTTTC. Residues: CASSARPLSPSGANVLTF.

The gene calls are TRBV12-3 or TRBV12-4 and TRBJ2-7; 8 bases align to TRBD1. The CDR3 is 14 amino acids. Germline trimming cut 6 bases from V and 2 bases from J; bases unmatched to any gene: 6. In DNA form, the CDR3 reads TGTGCCAGCAGACACCGACAGGGGACCTACGAGCAGTACTTC. Translated, it gives CASRHRQGTYEQYF.